The rows below give T cell receptor beta chains drawn from one sample of a study of cytomegalovirus exposure and HLA in healthy donors. This table comes from immunoSEQ multiplex PCR, and its TCRdb copy is limited to in-frame clones, with some not included. The repertoire consists of some 140,000 clones, with 66% occurring once and the leading ten covering 1.5% to 2%. The sequenced sample was PBMCs. The receptors here all came from a human donor in good health. Each CDR3 is given with its conserved first and last residue. A D gene is named only where the DNA matches it firmly. Clone size is shown for a subset of rows, as once, few, many or a class of expanded clone.

J	V	size	length	D	CDR3	DNA
TRBJ2-7	TRBV28	NA	11	TRBD1	CASQQGDEQYF	TGTGCCAGCCAACAGGGGGACGAGCAGTACTTC
TRBJ1-5	TRBV6-1	NA	13	NA	CASRSESTPPQHF	TGTGCCAGCAGATCGGAGTCAACGCCGCCCCAGCATTTT
TRBJ2-1	TRBV4-1	few	15	TRBD2	CASTSQGLAASGQFF	TGCGCCAGCACCTCCCAGGGACTAGCGGCATCGGGGCAGTTCTTC
TRBJ2-2	TRBV10-3	few	14	TRBD1	CAISGTGSNGELFF	TGTGCCATCAGTGGGACAGGGAGTAACGGGGAGCTGTTTTTT
TRBJ2-1	TRBV4-3	NA	18	TRBD2	CASSQAVVGLGRGNEQFF	TGCGCCAGCAGCCAAGCCGTCGTGGGACTAGGTAGAGGCAATGAGCAGTTCTTC
TRBJ1-5	TRBV29-1	NA	15	NA	CSDTGKSRGNQPQHF	TGCAGCGATACAGGGAAGTCCCGGGGCAATCAGCCCCAGCATTTT
TRBJ1-1	TRBV7-9	NA	12	NA	CASSPRVTEAFF	TGTGCCAGCAGCCCCAGGGTGACTGAAGCTTTCTTT
TRBJ2-2	TRBV6-1	NA	13	NA	CASSSQGNGELFF	TGTGCCAGCAGTTCCCAGGGAAACGGGGAGCTGTTTTTT
TRBJ2-1	TRBV6-5	NA	13	NA	CATSRSPYNEQFF	TGTGCCACCTCGCGAAGCCCCTACAATGAGCAGTTCTTC
TRBJ2-1	TRBV10-3	few	14	TRBD2	CATADGSSGGEQFF	TGTGCCACCGCTGATGGGAGTAGCGGGGGTGAGCAGTTCTTC
TRBJ2-7	TRBV4-2	few	13	NA	CASSHLGQDEQYF	TGTGCCAGCAGTCATCTTGGGCAAGACGAGCAGTACTTC
TRBJ2-1	TRBV9	NA	16	TRBD2	CASSVEGGRLPNEQFF	TGTGCCAGCAGCGTAGAGGGCGGGAGGCTCCCCAATGAGCAGTTCTTC
TRBJ1-2	TRBV2	NA	12	NA	CASSVFRDGYTF	TGTGCCAGCAGTGTCTTCCGGGATGGCTACACCTTC
TRBJ1-1	TRBV28	NA	15	NA	CASSPPTGLNTEAFF	TGTGCCAGCAGTCCGCCGACAGGTTTGAACACTGAAGCTTTCTTT
TRBJ2-5	TRBV5-1	NA	15	NA	CASSFWAGAQETQYF	TGCGCCAGCAGCTTTTGGGCGGGGGCACAAGAGACCCAGTACTTC
TRBJ2-1	TRBV7-9	NA	14	TRBD2	CASSTGLAGGWQFF	TGTGCCAGCAGCACGGGACTAGCGGGAGGATGGCAGTTCTTC
TRBJ2-1	TRBV11-2	few	18	TRBD1	CASSGGWDRGQEWYEQFF	TGTGCCAGCAGCGGAGGGTGGGACAGGGGCCAAGAGTGGTATGAGCAGTTCTTC
TRBJ1-2	TRBV20-1	NA	11	NA	CSARRDIDYTF	TGCAGTGCTAGACGAGACATAGACTACACCTTC
TRBJ2-1	TRBV4-1	NA	16	NA	CASSQTQGFSYNEQFF	TGCGCCAGCAGCCAGACACAGGGATTTTCCTACAATGAGCAGTTCTTC
TRBJ2-2	TRBV7-9	NA	15	NA	CASSLRAANTGELFF	TGTGCCAGCAGCTTGAGAGCGGCAAACACCGGGGAGCTGTTTTTT
TRBJ2-7	TRBV12-5	NA	13	TRBD1	CASGLDRDYEQYF	TGTGCTAGTGGTTTAGACAGGGACTACGAGCAGTACTTC
TRBJ2-7	TRBV4-1	NA	15	NA	CASSQETASSYEQYF	TGCGCCAGCAGCCAAGAGACAGCTAGCTCCTACGAGCAGTACTTC
TRBJ2-7	TRBV5-5	NA	12	NA	CASSTTDSLKYF	TGTGCCAGCAGCACGACGGACAGCTTAAAGTACTTC